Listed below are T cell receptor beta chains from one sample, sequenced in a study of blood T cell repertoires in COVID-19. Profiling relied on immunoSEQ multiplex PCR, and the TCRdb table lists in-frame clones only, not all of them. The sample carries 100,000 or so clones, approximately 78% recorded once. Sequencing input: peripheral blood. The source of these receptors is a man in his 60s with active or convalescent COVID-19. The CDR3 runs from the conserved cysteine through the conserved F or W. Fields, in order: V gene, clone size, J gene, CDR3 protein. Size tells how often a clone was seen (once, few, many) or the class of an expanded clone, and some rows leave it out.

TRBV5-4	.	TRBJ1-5	CASSLGESQPQHF
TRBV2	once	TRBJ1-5	CASRATGGYSNQPQHF
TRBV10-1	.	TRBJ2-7	CASSSRDKSYEQYF
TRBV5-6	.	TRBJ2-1	CASSKRTSRYNEQFF
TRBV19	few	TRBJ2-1	CASSVSGRVNEQFF
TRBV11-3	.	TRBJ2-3	CASRGVRSNTQYF
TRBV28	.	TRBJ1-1	CASSLPSAGQGAAFF
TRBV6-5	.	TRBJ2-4	CASSSGLADKNIQYF
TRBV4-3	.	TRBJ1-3	CASSQDLNGGNTIYF
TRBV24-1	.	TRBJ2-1	CATSDLNGWNNEQFF
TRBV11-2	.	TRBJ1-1	CASSQGHSYEAFF
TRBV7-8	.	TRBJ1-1	CATRHKDTPEAFF
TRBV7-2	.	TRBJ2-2	CASSLYSNTGELFF
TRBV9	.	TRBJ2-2	CASSSRRDGELFF
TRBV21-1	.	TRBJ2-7	CASSLKADYYEQYF